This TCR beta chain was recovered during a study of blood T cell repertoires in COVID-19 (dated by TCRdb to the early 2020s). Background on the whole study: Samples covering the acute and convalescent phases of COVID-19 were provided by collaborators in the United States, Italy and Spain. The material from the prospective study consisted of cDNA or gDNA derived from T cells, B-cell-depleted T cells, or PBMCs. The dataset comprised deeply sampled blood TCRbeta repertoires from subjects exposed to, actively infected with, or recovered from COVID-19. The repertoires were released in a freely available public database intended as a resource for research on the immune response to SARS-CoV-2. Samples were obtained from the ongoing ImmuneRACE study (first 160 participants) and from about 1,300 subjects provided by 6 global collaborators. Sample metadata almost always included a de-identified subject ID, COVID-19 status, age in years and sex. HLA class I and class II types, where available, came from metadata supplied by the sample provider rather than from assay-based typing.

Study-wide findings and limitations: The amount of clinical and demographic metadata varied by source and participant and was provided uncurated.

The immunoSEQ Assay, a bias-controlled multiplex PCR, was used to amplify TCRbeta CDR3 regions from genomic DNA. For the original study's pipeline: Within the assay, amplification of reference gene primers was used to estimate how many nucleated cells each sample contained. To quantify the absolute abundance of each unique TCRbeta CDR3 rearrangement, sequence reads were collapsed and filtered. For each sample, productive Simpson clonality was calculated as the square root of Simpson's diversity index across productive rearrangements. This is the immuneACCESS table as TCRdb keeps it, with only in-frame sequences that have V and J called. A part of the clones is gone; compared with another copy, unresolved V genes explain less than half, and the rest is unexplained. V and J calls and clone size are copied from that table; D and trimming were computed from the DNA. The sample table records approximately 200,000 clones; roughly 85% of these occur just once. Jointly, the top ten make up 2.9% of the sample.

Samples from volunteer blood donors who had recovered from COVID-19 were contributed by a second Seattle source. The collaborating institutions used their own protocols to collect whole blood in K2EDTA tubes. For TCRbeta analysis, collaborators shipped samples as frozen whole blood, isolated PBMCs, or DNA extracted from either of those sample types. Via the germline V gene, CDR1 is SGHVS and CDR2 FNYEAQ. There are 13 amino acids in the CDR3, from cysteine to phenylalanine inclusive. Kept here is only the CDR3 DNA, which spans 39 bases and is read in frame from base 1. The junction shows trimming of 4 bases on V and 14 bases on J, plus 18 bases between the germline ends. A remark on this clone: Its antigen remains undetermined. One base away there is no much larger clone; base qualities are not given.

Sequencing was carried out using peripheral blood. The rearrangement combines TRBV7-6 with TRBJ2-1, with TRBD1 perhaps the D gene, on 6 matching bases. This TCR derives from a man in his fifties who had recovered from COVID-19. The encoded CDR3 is CASSSLGAGTEFF. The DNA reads TGTGCCAGCAGCTCCCTGGGGGCTGGGACGGAGTTCTTC.